This T cell receptor (beta chain) was recovered during a study of cytomegalovirus exposure and HLA in healthy donors. In the PCR, 60 Vbeta and 13 Jbeta primers were used. The assay was immunoSEQ multiplex PCR, and TCRdb's table has in-frame clones only and misses some. There are about 120,000 clones in the sample; 75% to 85% occur only once, and 7.5% to 9% lies in the top ten. The sample was PBMCs. The source is a female donor in good health and CMV-seropositive.

This CDR3 is CASSIGGVSYEQYF. The CDR3 DNA follows: TGTGCCAGCAGCATCGGGGGGGTTAGCTACGAGCAGTACTTC. The chain joins TRBV7-9 to TRBJ2-5, with 8 bases fitting TRBD2. The closer fit of TRBJ2-7 to the DNA end suggests the J call may be wrong. The CDR3 is 14 amino acids. From germline, CDR1 is SEHNR and CDR2 FQNEAQ (reference sequence).